The TCR beta chain under discussion was sequenced for a study of T cell responses to AZD1222 COVID-19 vaccine. Regarding the study as a whole: Researchers took repertoire samples only after the peak T cell response had come.

The CDR3 sequence is 13 residues long. Germline V gene sequence: CDR1 KGHDR, CDR2 SFDVKD. V was shortened by 6 bases and J by 5 bases, with 9 bases between the two germline ends. The table came from immunoSEQ multiplex PCR; TCRdb's copy has only in-frame clones and leaves some out. The profile shows roughly 93,000 clones, about nine tenths of them singletons. Worth noting for this clone: The target antigen is unknown.

This TCR derives from an adult in good health. V is TRBV24-1 and J is TRBJ2-2; D not resolved. Sequenced here: peripheral blood, sampled on day 0 of AZD1222 vaccination. The CDR3 nucleotides read TGTGCCACCAGTACCGAGGTTACCGGGGAGCTGTTTTTT. This encodes CATSTEVTGELFF.